This T cell receptor (beta chain) was sequenced in a study of blood T cell repertoires in COVID-19. At the level of the study: Researchers got acute and convalescent COVID-19 samples from the United States, Italy and Spain. Sample material is recorded as cDNA or gDNA derived from T cells, B-cell-depleted T cells, or PBMCs.

Original analysis: Estimation of nucleated cell counts was performed using reference gene primer amplification. Assay: immunoSEQ multiplex PCR; the TCRdb copy retains only in-frame clones and omits some. The V and J calls and clone size are taken from that table; D and trimming were inferred from the DNA. The sample lists 100,000 to 150,000 clones; about four fifths were seen once. Sequenced material: peripheral blood. The TCR comes from a woman aged 55-69 years with acute or convalescent COVID-19.

The CDR3 here is CASSGDSYGYTF. The CDR3 DNA reads as TGCGCCAGCAGCGGGGACAGCTATGGCTACACCTTC. The V call is TRBV5-1, the J call TRBJ1-2; 7 nucleotides agree with TRBD1. The germline CDR1 and CDR2 sequences are SGHRS and YFSETQ. The CDR3 extends over 12 amino acids. V trimming: 4 bases; J trimming: 4 bases; junction bases outside the gene matches: 1.